This T cell receptor (beta chain) was sequenced for a study of T cells in Graves' hyperthyroidism and ophthalmopathy (dated by TCRdb to about 2019). Background on the whole study: Peripheral blood samples were taken at initial diagnosis, before any treatment was given. To identify distinguishing TCR V-J signatures, a discovery cohort of 95 to 100 patients was used, comprising 40 to 45 with Graves' ophthalmopathy and around 60 with stable Graves' hyperthyroidism. Prospective prediction of ophthalmopathy was tested in an independent validation cohort consisting of roughly 19 hyperthyroidism patients and more than 15 patients who later progressed to ophthalmopathy. The 100 or so discovery patients were divided at random into training and test sets in a 7:3 ratio. In addition, the study compared T-cell repertoires in thyroid tissue and in blood from several Graves' hyperthyroidism patients. After sampling, hyperthyroidism patients received methimazole starting at 30 mg daily, and ophthalmopathy patients received high-dose intravenous methylprednisolone. TCR Vbeta CDR3 sequencing of some 140 peripheral blood samples (more than 40 ophthalmopathy, 75 to 80 hyperthyroidism and approximately 17 progressor patients) is reported in the paper.

Broad study findings and their caveats: Most expanded thyroid clonotypes (frequency above 0.001) were also found in blood, which suggests that blood repertoires may mirror thyroid immune responses. Sample size was not statistically predetermined, and investigators were not blinded to group allocation. In validation, progression to ophthalmopathy was predicted by the model with roughly 71% sensitivity and roughly 76% specificity, a median of about 6.4 months before onset. In cross-validation, a model built on a 13 V-J signature told ophthalmopathy apart from stable hyperthyroidism with less than 90% sensitivity and 81% to 82% specificity, and in testing the same model reached 80%/75%.

The CDR3 holds 15 amino acids from the cysteine to the phenylalanine. Only the CDR3 part of the read is kept: 45 bases, read in frame from the first base. The V and J ends are trimmed by 2 bases and 4 bases, leaving 14 bases between them. Looking up the germline V gene yields CDR1 SGHTA and CDR2 FQGTGA. At least ten counts were recorded for this clonotype. Its antigen is still unknown. Qualities for individual bases were not recorded, and no much larger clone is one base off. Graves' hyperthyroidism was defined as stable when no progression to ophthalmopathy occurred over 18 months of follow-up. Hyperthyroidism patients were newly diagnosed, with disease duration under 2 months, and aged 18 to 65 years. Patients with uncontrolled infections, other autoimmune diseases, pregnancy or lactation were excluded. Diagnoses relied on clinical symptoms, serum thyroxine and TRAb, thyroid ultrasound and orbital computed tomography. PBMCs were isolated from roughly 10 ml of fresh peripheral blood by Ficoll-Paque density gradient centrifugation. Trizol reagent was used to extract total RNA, and RNA quality was then checked on an Agilent 2100 Bioanalyzer.

The TCR beta CDR3 regions were amplified from the RNA transcripts. The TCR CDR3 was subjected to a first round of RT-PCR using the HTBI primer set and the Qiagen OneStep RT-PCR kit. The libraries were constructed in a second round of multiplex PCR and then size-selected and purified. Sequencing of the libraries was done on an Illumina HiSeq2000 using paired-end 100 bp reads. From the authors' description of their analysis: SOAPnuke was used to process the raw data, with reads discarded if the reads contained adapters or uncalled bases, had a mean Phred below 15, or lacked an exact constant-primer or identifier match. High-quality paired reads were merged using COPE v1.2.5, and each unique nucleotide sequence was defined as a clonotype. Clonotypes were aligned to IMGT TRBV, TRBD and TRBJ reference segments using MiTCR v1.1. Only V-J combinations with frequency above 0.0001, covering roughly 99% of repertoires, were analysed. The TCS score was defined as F50 (clonal expansion) divided by E x V (chaos), with BLOSUM62-based TCRdist calculated between CDR3 peptides within each V-J. Welch's t-statistics and random forest reduced 500 to 650 V-J features to roughly 13, which were used in a naive Bayes classifier (R e1071). In TCRdb, the public reads were trimmed at Q25 with fastp and aligned with MiXCR, with productive beta chains retained. Each CDR3 protein gets just one entry, which takes the most common genes and DNA from the rows behind it. The V and J calls here are based on TCRdb, not the publication. The sample table holds under 450,000 distinct CDR3 sequences, of which around 16% were seen once. Of the sample, 7.5% to 9% falls within the top ten clones.

The sequence links TRBV7-3 to TRBJ1-2; no D gene can be assigned with confidence. The source material was blood. This clonotype was sampled from a woman younger than 30 with Graves' hyperthyroidism. The nucleotide sequence is TGTGCCAGCAGCTTAGGTAGAGGGCAGATCTATGGCTACACCTTC. Translated, this gives CASSLGRGQIYGYTF.